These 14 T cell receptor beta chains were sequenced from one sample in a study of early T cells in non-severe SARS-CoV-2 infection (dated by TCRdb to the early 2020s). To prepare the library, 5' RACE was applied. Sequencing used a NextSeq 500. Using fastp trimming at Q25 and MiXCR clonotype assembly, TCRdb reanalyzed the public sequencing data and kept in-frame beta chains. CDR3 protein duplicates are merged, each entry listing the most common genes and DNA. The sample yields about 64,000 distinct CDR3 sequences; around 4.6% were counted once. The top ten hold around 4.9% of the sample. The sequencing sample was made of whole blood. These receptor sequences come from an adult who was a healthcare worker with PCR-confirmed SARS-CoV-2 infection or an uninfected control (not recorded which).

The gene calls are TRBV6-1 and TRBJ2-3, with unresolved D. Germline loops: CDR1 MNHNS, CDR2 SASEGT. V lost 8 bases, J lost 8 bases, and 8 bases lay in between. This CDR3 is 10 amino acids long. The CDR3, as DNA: TGTGCCAGCGCCGAGGTTACGCAGTATTTT. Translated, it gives CASAEVTQYF.

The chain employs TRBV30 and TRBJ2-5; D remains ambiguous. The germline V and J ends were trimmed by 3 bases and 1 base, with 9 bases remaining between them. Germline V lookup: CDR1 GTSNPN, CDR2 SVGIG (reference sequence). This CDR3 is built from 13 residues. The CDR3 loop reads CAWSNNIQETQYF. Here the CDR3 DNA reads TGTGCCTGGAGCAACAACATCCAAGAGACCCAGTACTTC.

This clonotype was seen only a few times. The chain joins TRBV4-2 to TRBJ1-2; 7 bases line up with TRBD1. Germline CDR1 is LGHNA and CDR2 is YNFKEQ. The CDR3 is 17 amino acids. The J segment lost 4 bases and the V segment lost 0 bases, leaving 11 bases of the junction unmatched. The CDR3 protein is CASSQDEGALLGYGYTF. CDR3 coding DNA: TGTGCCAGCAGCCAAGATGAGGGGGCTTTGCTGGGCTATGGCTACACCTTC.

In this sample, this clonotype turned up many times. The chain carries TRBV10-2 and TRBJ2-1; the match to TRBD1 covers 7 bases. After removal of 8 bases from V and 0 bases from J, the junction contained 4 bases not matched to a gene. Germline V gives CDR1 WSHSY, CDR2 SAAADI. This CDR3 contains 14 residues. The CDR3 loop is CASLRDSSYNEQFF. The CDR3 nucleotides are TGCGCCAGCCTCCGGGACAGCTCCTACAATGAGCAGTTCTTC.

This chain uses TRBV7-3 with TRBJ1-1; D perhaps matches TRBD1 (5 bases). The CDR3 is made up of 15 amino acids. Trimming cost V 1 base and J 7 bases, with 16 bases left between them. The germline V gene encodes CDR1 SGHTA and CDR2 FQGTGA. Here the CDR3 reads CASSLRGVRFSEAFF. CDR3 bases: TGTGCCAGCAGCTTAAGGGGGGTTAGGTTCAGTGAAGCTTTCTTT.

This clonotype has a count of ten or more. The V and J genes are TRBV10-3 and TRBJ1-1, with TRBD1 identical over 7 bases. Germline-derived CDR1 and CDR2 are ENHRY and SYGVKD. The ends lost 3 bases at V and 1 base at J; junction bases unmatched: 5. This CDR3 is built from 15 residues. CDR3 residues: CAISDRGTANTEAFF. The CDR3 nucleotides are TGTGCCATCAGTGATAGAGGGACAGCGAACACTGAAGCTTTCTTT.

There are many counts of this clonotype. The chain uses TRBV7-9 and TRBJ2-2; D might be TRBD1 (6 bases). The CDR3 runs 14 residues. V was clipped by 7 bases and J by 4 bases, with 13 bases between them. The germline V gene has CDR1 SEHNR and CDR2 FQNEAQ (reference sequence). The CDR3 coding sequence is TGTGCCAGCAACGTAGCCAGGGGCACCGGGGAGCTGTTTTTT. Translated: CASNVARGTGELFF.

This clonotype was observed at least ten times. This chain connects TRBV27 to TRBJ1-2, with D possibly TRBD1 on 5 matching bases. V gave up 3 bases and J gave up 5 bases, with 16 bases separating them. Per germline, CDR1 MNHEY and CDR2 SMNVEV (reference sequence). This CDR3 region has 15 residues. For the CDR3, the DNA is TGTGCCAGCAGTTTGAGTGGGGCAACAGGTTATGGCTACACCTTC. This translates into CASSLSGATGYGYTF.

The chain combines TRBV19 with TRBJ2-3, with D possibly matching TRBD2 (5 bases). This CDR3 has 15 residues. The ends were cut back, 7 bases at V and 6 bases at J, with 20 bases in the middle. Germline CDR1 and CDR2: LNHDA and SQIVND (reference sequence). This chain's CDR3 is CASKNRGNGADTQYF. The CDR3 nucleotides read TGTGCCAGTAAGAATCGAGGGAACGGAGCGGATACGCAGTATTTT.

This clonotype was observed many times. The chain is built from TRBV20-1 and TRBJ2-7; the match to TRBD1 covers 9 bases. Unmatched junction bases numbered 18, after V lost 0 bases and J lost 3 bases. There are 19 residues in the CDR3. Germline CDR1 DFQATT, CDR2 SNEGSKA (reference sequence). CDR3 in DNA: TGCAGTGCTAGAGATGCGTCGGCAGGGACAGGGTTTCCCGACTACGAGCAGTACTTC. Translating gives CSARDASAGTGFPDYEQYF.

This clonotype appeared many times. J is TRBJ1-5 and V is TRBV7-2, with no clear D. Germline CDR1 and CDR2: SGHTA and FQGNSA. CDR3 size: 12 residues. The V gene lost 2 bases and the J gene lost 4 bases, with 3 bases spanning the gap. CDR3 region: CASSLQNQPQHF. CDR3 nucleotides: TGTGCCAGCAGCTTACAGAATCAGCCCCAGCATTTT.

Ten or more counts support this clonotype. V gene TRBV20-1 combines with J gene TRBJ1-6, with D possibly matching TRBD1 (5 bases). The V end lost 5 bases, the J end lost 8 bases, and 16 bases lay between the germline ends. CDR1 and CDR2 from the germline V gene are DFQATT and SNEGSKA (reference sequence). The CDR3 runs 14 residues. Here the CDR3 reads CSAPDTLGDSPLHF. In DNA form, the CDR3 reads TGCAGTGCTCCTGACACCCTGGGGGATTCACCCCTCCACTTT.

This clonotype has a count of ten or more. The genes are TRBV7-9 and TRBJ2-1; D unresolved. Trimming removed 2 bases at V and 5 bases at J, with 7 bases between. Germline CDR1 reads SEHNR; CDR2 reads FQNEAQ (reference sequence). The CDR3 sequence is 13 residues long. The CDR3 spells CASSLNYDNEQFF. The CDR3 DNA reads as TGTGCCAGCAGCTTAAACTATGACAATGAGCAGTTCTTC.

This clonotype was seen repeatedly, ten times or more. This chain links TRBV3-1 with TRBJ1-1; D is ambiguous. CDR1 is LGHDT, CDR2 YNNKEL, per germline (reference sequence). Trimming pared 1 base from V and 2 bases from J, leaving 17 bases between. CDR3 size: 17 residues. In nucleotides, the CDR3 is TGTGCCAGCAGCCAAGGGACGGGGATCGGGGTTAACACTGAAGCTTTCTTT. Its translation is CASSQGTGIGVNTEAFF.